The 24 T cell receptor beta chains given below trace back to one sample, sequenced in a study of low-dose radiotherapy and immunotherapy resistance in tumors. Covering alpha and beta chains, TRAV- and TRBV-specific primers were used for the first-strand cDNA. TCRs underwent about 22 PCR cycles of amplification with a constant-region primer and V-primer adapter. TCRdb ran MiXCR on the reads and lists one entry per CDR3 protein. The sample contains about 11,000 distinct CDR3 sequences, roughly 60% of which appear only once. These receptor sequences come from a human donor with advanced metastatic prostate, ovarian, gallbladder or colorectal cancer (not recorded which). This table probably holds off-target reads from a library built for another chain.

The chain combines TRBV12-3 or TRBV12-4 with TRBJ2-1; 11 bases map to TRBD2. J lost 6 bases, V lost 0 bases, and 7 bases had no gene match. The length of the CDR3 is 17 residues. The CDR3 region has the DNA TGTGCCAGCAGTTTAGCGACTACTAGCGGGAGTAGCAATGAGCAGTTCTTC. It encodes CASSLATTSGSSNEQFF.

The rearrangement links TRBV29-1 to TRBJ2-5, with D unclear. CDR1 is SQVTM, CDR2 ANQGSEA, per germline. The V and J ends lost 3 bases and 4 bases respectively, with 9 bases between them. The length of the CDR3 is 12 residues. The CDR3 loop reads CSVDFSRETQYF. DNA for the CDR3: TGCAGCGTTGATTTCAGTCGAGAGACCCAGTACTTC.

For this clonotype: The junction and the germline gene differ at one end; a read error may be behind it. V and J are TRBV4-3 and TRBJ2-1; 9 nucleotides align to TRBD1. This CDR3 region has 16 residues. Germline V gives CDR1 LGHNA, CDR2 YSLEER. The CDR3 sequence: CASSHPRDRAWNEQFF. Here the CDR3 DNA reads TGCGCCAGTAGCCACCCAAGGGACAGGGCGTGGAATGAGCAGTTCTTC.

The chain joins TRBV27 to TRBJ2-7, with a possible D match to TRBD1 (6 bases). Per the germline V gene, CDR1 is MNHEY and CDR2 is SMNVEV (reference sequence). The CDR3 is 13 amino acids. V was trimmed by 6 bases and J by 4 bases, leaving 13 bases between them. DNA for the CDR3: TGTGCCAGCAGCCGGTGGCAGGGGTACGAGCAGTACTTC. This translates into CASSRWQGYEQYF.

The chain has TRBV7-9 and TRBJ1-2; no clear D gene. This CDR3 spans 13 amino acids. The germline CDR1 and CDR2 sequences are SEHNR and FQNEAQ (reference sequence). V gave up 3 bases and J gave up 7 bases, with 12 bases separating them. In nucleotides, the CDR3 is TGTGCCAGCAGCTTGGACTCCCTGGGTGGCTACACCTTC. Protein: CASSLDSLGGYTF.

This clonotype was observed a handful of times. The chain recombines TRBV19 with TRBJ2-1, with D tentatively TRBD2 (6 bases). Deletions cut 3 bases from V and 6 bases from J, with 15 bases between. The CDR3 covers 15 residues. The germline V gene encodes CDR1 LNHDA and CDR2 SQIVND (reference sequence). For the CDR3, the DNA is TGTGCCAGTAGTATGGTGGGAGGAGGGAGCAATGAGCAGTTCTTC. It yields the protein CASSMVGGGSNEQFF.

The J gene is TRBJ1-4, the V gene TRBV18, with D possibly TRBD1 on 6 matching bases. The CDR3 loop spans 15 amino acids. Trimming pared 3 bases from V and 7 bases from J, leaving 15 bases between. Looked up from germline, CDR1 is KGHSH and CDR2 is LQKENI. DNA of the CDR3: TGTGCCAGCTCACCTCCGGGGGGGCTCGGTGAAAAACTGTTTTTT. Its protein product is CASSPPGGLGEKLFF. The whole variable domain, filled in from reference TRBV18 and TRBJ1-4, reads NAGVMQNPRHLVRRRGQEARLRCSPMKGHSHVYWYRQLPEEGLKFMVYLQKENIIDESGMPKERFSAEFPKEGPSILRIQQVVRGDSAAYFCASSPPGGLGEKLFFGSGTQLSVL.

The chain is built from TRBV5-1 and TRBJ2-7; D not resolved. The germline V and J ends were trimmed by 0 bases and 2 bases, with 9 bases remaining between them. This CDR3 is built from 14 residues. Germline assignment: CDR1 SGHRS and CDR2 YFSETQ. DNA of the CDR3: TGCGCCAGCAGCTTGGGGACGGCAACCTACGAGCAGTACTTC. The encoded protein is CASSLGTATYEQYF.

The rearrangement uses TRBV5-1 and TRBJ1-1; 8 bases line up with TRBD1. The CDR3 is 14 amino acids. Germline V CDR1 and CDR2: SGHRS, YFSETQ. V lost 3 bases and J lost 4; bases outside the gene matches: 5. The CDR3 DNA reads TGCGCCAGCAGCTGGACAGGGTCAGTCACTGAAGCTTTCTTT. Its translation: CASSWTGSVTEAFF.

The rearrangement uses TRBV20-1 and TRBJ1-6, with 7 positions matching TRBD1. This CDR3 contains 13 residues. The germline V gene encodes CDR1 DFQATT and CDR2 SNEGSKA (reference sequence). Trimming removed 5 bases from V and 9 bases from J; junction bases left unmatched: 7. CDR3 sequence: CSALQTGLSPLHF. DNA for the CDR3: TGCAGTGCTCTACAGACAGGGCTTTCACCCCTCCACTTT.

This clonotype came up a few times. J is TRBJ2-1 and V is TRBV6-2 or TRBV6-3, with D maybe TRBD1 (7 bases). CDR1 MNHEY and CDR2 SVGEGT come from the germline V gene. This CDR3 has 17 residues. Trimming cost V 0 bases and J 5 bases, with 17 bases left between them. The CDR3 loop reads CASSYSRGRGAHNEQFF. The CDR3 DNA reads TGTGCCAGCAGTTACTCGAGGGGCAGGGGGGCCCACAATGAGCAGTTCTTC.

The rearrangement uses TRBV6-2 or TRBV6-3 and TRBJ2-2; D possibly corresponds to TRBD2 (6 bases). The CDR3 runs to 20 residues. Deletions cut 0 bases from V and 4 bases from J, with 24 bases between. Looked up from germline, CDR1 is MNHEY and CDR2 is SVGEGT. The CDR3: CASSYSPFIGSGGGTGELFF. The CDR3 DNA follows: TGTGCCAGCAGTTACTCCCCCTTTATCGGGAGCGGAGGAGGCACCGGGGAGCTGTTTTTT.

The CDR3 region has the DNA TGCAGTTGGGACAGGGGGATCGGTGAGTCCTACAATGAGCAGTTCTTC. It encodes CSWDRGIGESYNEQFF. This sequence joins TRBV20-1 and TRBJ2-1, with 11 bases fitting TRBD1. In germline, CDR1 is DFQATT, CDR2 SNEGSKA (reference sequence). There are 16 residues in the CDR3. V lost 8 bases and J lost 1; bases outside the gene matches: 10.

The chain has TRBV20-1 and TRBJ2-5; 7 bases are shared with TRBD2. The CDR3 sequence is 15 residues long. CDR1 DFQATT and CDR2 SNEGSKA come from the germline V gene (reference sequence). Losses at the gene ends were 1 base for V and 2 bases for J; bases not matched to a gene: 7. The CDR3 sequence: CSARGGGSWQETQYF. CDR3 in DNA: TGCAGTGCTAGAGGGGGGGGATCGTGGCAAGAGACCCAGTACTTC.

V usage is TRBV3-1 and J usage is TRBJ2-4, with TRBD2 matching over 7 bases. CDR1 is LGHDT, CDR2 YNNKEL, per germline (reference sequence). The trim removed 0 bases at V and 5 bases at J, leaving 4 bases unmatched. The CDR3 is 15 amino acids. The CDR3 DNA follows: TGTGCCAGCAGCCAAGAGGCGACTAGCCAAAACATTCAGTACTTC. Its translation: CASSQEATSQNIQYF.

This clonotype was found a few times. The chain employs TRBV12-3 or TRBV12-4 and TRBJ2-5, with 8 bases matching TRBD1. V lost 3 bases, J lost 2 bases, and 5 bases stayed unmatched. This CDR3 spans 15 amino acids. The CDR3 is CASSFGDRRQETQYF. In DNA form, the CDR3 reads TGTGCCAGCAGTTTCGGGGACAGGAGACAAGAGACCCAGTACTTC.

The chain uses TRBV30 and TRBJ2-1; possible D gene TRBD2, 5 bases. The CDR3 sequence is 16 residues long. Germline lookup yields CDR1 GTSNPN and CDR2 SVGIG (reference sequence). V was shortened by 0 bases and J by 4 bases, with 16 bases between the two germline ends. CDR3 DNA sequence: TGTGCCTGGAGTGTGAGGGAGATTATAAGGTACAATGAGCAGTTCTTC. Its protein is CAWSVREIIRYNEQFF.

The CDR3 nucleotides are TGTGCCAGAAGCCCCGGAGGCCTTGCTAATGAAAAACTGTTTTTT. Translating gives CARSPGGLANEKLFF. The chain uses TRBV11-2 and TRBJ1-4; D gene unclear. The CDR3 runs 15 residues. Trimming took 9 bases from V and 3 from J, leaving 17 bases between them. Germline assignment: CDR1 SGHAT and CDR2 FQNNGV.

This chain joins TRBV5-6 and TRBJ1-1; the D gene is possibly TRBD1 (5 bases). The V gene lost 1 base and the J gene lost 5 bases, with 12 bases spanning the gap. The CDR3 sequence is 14 residues long. Germline V gene sequence: CDR1 SGHDT, CDR2 YYEEEE. CDR3 region: CASSLLGVETEAFF. DNA for the CDR3: TGTGCCAGCAGCTTGTTAGGGGTGGAAACTGAAGCTTTCTTT. The whole variable domain, remainder taken from reference TRBV5-6 and TRBJ1-1, is DAGVTQSPTHLIKTRGQQVTLRCSPKSGHDTVSWYQQALGQGPQFIFQYYEEEERQRGNFPDRFSGHQFPNYSSELNVNALLLGDSALYLCASSLLGVETEAFFGQGTRLTVV.

The chain is built from TRBV27 and TRBJ2-7; TRBD2 agrees at 8 bases. Germline-derived CDR1 and CDR2 are MNHEY and SMNVEV (reference sequence). The V gene end was trimmed by 3 bases and the J gene end by 0 bases; junction bases not matched to a gene: 4. The CDR3 length is 15 residues. The CDR3: CASSFVAGSSYEQYF. CDR3 in DNA: TGTGCCAGCAGTTTTGTAGCGGGGAGCTCCTACGAGCAGTACTTC.

The chain joins TRBV6-2 or TRBV6-3 to TRBJ1-5; 11 bases align to TRBD1. After removal of 5 bases from V and 7 bases from J, the junction contained 7 bases not matched to a gene. The CDR3 consists of 15 residues. CDR1 MNHEY and CDR2 SVGEGT come from the germline V gene. The CDR3 loop is CASSRAGDRGQPQHF. In DNA form, the CDR3 reads TGTGCCAGCAGTCGGGCTGGGGACAGGGGGCAGCCCCAGCATTTT.

The chain carries TRBV5-1 and TRBJ1-3; no definite D call. The CDR3 has 14 amino acids. Germline loops: CDR1 SGHRS, CDR2 YFSETQ. Trimming cost V 3 bases and J 1 base, with 8 bases left between them. This chain's CDR3 is CASSSGRSGNTIYF. CDR3 nucleotide sequence: TGCGCCAGCAGCTCCGGACGATCTGGAAACACCATATATTTT.

The CDR3, as DNA: TGTGCCAGTAGTAGGGGCGGGCTTGGCTCTGGGGCCAACGTCCTGACTTTC. Translating gives CASSRGGLGSGANVLTF. This chain joins TRBV19 and TRBJ2-6; perhaps D is TRBD1 or TRBD2 (5 bases each). Germline CDR1 LNHDA, CDR2 SQIVND (reference sequence). V shed 4 bases and J shed 0 bases, with 13 bases lying between them. The CDR3 loop spans 17 amino acids.

The rearrangement uses TRBV9 and TRBJ2-2, with 7 bases matching TRBD2. The germline gives CDR1 SGDLS, CDR2 YYNGEE. The CDR3 runs to 14 residues. V was pared by 6 bases and J by 0 bases, with 2 bases of the junction left unmatched. The CDR3 spells CASNSGTNTGELFF. The CDR3 coding sequence is TGTGCCAGCAACAGCGGGACGAACACCGGGGAGCTGTTTTTT. Combining the CDR3 with reference TRBV9 and TRBJ2-2 gives the whole variable domain DSGVTQTPKHLITATGQRVTLRCSPRSGDLSVYWYQQSLDQGLQFLIQYYNGEERAKGNILERFSAQQFPDLHSELNLSSLELGDSALYFCASNSGTNTGELFFGEGSRLTVL.